The clone carrying this T cell receptor beta chain was seen a few times. Its target is unknown. The authors amplified TCR beta CDR3 regions from RNA transcripts. First-round RT-PCR relied on HTBI primers, and a second-round multiplex PCR came next. TCRdb fed the multiplex PCR reads into MiXCR, producing one record per CDR3 protein. The sample includes over a million distinct CDR3 sequences, about two fifths of them seen just once. The entry originates in a study of Graves' ophthalmopathy and Graves' hyperthyroidism. Study details: Where ophthalmopathy was absent within 18 months of follow-up, hyperthyroidism was stable.

Whole-study findings and limits: The model reached approximately 70% sensitivity and about 72% specificity for predicting ophthalmopathy progression. Most expanded clonotypes from thyroid (those above 0.001 frequency) were also found in blood.

Germline CDR1 and CDR2: MNHEY and SMNVEV (reference sequence). Deletions cut 5 bases from V and 5 bases from J, with 16 bases between. The CDR3 length is 15 residues. The sequence came from an adult man with Graves' hyperthyroidism. V and J are TRBV27 and TRBJ1-5; D is undetermined. Sample: peripheral blood or thyroid tissue (not recorded which). The CDR3 here is CASSPRPEGHQPQHF. The DNA of the CDR3 is TGTGCCAGCAGTCCTCGACCGGAGGGCCATCAGCCCCAGCATTTT.